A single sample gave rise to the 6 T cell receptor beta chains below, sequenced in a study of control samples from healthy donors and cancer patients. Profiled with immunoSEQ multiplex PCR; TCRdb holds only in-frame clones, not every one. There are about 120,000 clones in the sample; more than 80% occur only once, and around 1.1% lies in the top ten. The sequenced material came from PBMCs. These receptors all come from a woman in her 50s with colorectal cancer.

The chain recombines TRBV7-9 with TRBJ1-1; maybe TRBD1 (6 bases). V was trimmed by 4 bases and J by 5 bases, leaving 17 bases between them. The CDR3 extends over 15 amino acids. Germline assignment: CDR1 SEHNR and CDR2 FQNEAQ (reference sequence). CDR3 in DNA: TGTGCCAGCAGCTCCCTCAGGGGCCCTTCGACTGAAGCTTTCTTT. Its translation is CASSSLRGPSTEAFF. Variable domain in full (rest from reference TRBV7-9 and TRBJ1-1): DTGVSQNPRHKITKRGQNVTFRCDPISEHNRLYWYRQTLGQGPEFLTYFQNEAQLEKSRLLSDRFSAERPKGSFSTLEIQRTEQGDSAMYLCASSSLRGPSTEAFFGQGTRLTVV.

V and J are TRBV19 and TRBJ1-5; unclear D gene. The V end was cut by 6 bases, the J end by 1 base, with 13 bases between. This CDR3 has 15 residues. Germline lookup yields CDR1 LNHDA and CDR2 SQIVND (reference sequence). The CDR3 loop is CASSNRQGSNQPQHF. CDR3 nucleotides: TGTGCCAGTAGCAATCGACAAGGGAGCAATCAGCCCCAGCATTTT.

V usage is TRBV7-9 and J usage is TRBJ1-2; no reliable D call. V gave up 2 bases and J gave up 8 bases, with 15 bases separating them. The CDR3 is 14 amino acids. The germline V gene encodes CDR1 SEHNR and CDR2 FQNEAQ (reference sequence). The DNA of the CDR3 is TGTGCCAGCAGCTTACCGGGAGGGATAGAGGGCTACACCTTC. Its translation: CASSLPGGIEGYTF. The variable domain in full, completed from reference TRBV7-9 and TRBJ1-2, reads DTGVSQNPRHKITKRGQNVTFRCDPISEHNRLYWYRQTLGQGPEFLTYFQNEAQLEKSRLLSDRFSAERPKGSFSTLEIQRTEQGDSAMYLCASSLPGGIEGYTFGSGTRLTVV.

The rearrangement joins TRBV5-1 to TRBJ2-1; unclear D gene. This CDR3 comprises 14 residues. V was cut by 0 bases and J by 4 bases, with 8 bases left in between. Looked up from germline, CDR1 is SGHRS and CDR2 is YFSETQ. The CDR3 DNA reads TGCGCCAGCAGCTTGGATCACGCTTACAATGAGCAGTTCTTC. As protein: CASSLDHAYNEQFF.

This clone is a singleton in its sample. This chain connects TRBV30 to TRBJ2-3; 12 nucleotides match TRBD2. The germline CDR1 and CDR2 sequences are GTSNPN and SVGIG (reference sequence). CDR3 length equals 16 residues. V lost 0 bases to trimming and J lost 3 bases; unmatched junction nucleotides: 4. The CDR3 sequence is CAWSVLLAGGTDTQYF. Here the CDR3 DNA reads TGTGCCTGGAGTGTACTTCTAGCGGGGGGGACAGATACGCAGTATTTT.

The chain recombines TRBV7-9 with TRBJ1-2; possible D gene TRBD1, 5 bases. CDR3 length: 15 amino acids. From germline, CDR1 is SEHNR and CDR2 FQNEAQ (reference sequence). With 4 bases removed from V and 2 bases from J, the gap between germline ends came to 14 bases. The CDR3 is CASSSLEGENYGYTF. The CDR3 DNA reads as TGTGCCAGCAGCTCCCTAGAAGGGGAGAACTATGGCTACACCTTC.